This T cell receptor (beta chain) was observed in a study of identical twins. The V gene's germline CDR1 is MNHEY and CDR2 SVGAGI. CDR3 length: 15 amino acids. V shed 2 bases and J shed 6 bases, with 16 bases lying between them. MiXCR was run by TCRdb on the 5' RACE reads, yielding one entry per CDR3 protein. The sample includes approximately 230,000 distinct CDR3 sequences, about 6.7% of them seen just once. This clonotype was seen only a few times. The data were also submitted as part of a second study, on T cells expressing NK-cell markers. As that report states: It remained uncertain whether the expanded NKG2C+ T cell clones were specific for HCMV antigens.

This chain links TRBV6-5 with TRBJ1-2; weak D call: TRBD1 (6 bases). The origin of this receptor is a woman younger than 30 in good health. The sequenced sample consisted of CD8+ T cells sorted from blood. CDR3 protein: CASSYQQGDFHGYTF. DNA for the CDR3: TGTGCCAGCAGTTACCAACAGGGAGATTTTCATGGCTACACCTTC.